Here is one TCR beta chain with its context. This record comes from a study of blood T cell repertoires in COVID-19. Across the study: Sites in the United States, Italy and Spain provided acute and convalescent COVID-19 samples. The cDNA or gDNA used as material had been derived from T cells, B-cell-depleted T cells, or PBMCs.

This CDR3 is 13 amino acids long. The V and J ends lost 0 bases and 12 bases respectively, with 12 bases between them. Germline loops: CDR1 LGHDT, CDR2 YNNKEL (reference sequence). Those enrolled in Seattle joined during active infection and were followed longitudinally afterward. In the source study's methods: Cell counts per sample came from amplifying reference gene primers. This table comes from immunoSEQ multiplex PCR, and its TCRdb copy is limited to in-frame clones, with some not included. From that table come the V and J calls and clone size; the DNA was used to work out D and trimming. Of approximately 500,000 clones listed, 89% are singletons.

The rearrangement joins TRBV3-1 (or the pseudogene TRBV3-2) to TRBJ2-1; tentatively, D is TRBD2 (6 bases). This receptor was taken from a young man with COVID-19, enrolled during active disease. The sample was peripheral blood. This chain's CDR3 is CASSQDGRRGQFF. DNA for the CDR3: TGTGCCAGCAGCCAAGATGGACGGCGGGGGCAGTTCTTC.